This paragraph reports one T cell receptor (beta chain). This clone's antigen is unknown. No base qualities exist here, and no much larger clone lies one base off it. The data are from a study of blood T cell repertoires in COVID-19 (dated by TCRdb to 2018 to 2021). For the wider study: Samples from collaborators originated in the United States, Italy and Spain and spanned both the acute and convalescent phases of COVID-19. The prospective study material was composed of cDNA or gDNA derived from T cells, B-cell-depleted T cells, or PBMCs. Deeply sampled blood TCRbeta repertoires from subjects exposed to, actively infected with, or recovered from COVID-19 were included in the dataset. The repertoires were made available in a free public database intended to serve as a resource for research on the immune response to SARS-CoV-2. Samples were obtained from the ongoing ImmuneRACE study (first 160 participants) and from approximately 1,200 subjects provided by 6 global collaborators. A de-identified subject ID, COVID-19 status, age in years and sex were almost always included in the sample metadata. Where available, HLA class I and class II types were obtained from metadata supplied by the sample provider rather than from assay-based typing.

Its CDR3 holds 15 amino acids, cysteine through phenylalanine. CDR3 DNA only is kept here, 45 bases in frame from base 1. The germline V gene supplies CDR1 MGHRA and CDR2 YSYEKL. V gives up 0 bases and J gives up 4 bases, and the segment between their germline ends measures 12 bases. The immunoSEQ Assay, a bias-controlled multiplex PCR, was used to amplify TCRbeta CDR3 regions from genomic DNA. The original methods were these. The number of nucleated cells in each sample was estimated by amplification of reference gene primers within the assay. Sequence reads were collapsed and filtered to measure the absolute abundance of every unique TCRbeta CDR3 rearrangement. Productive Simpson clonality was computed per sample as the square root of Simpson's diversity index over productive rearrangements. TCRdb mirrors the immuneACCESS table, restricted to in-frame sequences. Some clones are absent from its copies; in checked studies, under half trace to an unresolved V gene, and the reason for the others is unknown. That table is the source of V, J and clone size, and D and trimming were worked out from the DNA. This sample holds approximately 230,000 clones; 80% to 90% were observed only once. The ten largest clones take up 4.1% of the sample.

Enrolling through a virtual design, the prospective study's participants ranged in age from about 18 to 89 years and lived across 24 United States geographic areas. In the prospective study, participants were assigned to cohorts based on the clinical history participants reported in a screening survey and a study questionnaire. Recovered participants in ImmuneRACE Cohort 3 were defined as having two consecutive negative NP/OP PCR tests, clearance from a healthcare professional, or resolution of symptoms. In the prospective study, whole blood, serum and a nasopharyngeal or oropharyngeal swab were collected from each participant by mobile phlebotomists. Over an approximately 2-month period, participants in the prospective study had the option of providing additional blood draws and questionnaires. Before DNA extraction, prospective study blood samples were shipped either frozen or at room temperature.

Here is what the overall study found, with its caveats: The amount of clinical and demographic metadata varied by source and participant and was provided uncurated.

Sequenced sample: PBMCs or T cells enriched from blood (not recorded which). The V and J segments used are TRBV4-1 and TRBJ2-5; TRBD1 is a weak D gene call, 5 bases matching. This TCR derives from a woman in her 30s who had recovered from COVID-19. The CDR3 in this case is CASSQEVQGSETQYF. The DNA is TGCGCCAGCAGCCAAGAGGTTCAGGGCTCAGAGACCCAGTACTTC.